A single sample is the source of the 31 T cell receptor beta chains below, sequenced in a study of identical twins. TCRdb used MiXCR to reprocess the 5' RACE reads, holding one entry per CDR3 protein. The repertoire includes around 500,000 distinct CDR3 sequences, 13% to 15% of them detected once, and 0.52% sits in the top ten. These sequences were also reported in another study, on yellow fever vaccine responses in identical twins.

The sequenced sample consisted of CD4+ T cells sorted from blood. The source of these receptors is a woman between 18 and 29 years old in good health.

This clonotype was counted only a few times. The V gene is TRBV12-3 or TRBV12-4, the J gene TRBJ1-4, with a tentative D call TRBD1 (6 bases). Deletions cut 6 bases from V and 4 bases from J, with 12 bases between. CDR3 length: 14 residues. The CDR3 DNA sequence: TGTGCCAGCAGAAGGGGGGGCCTTAATGAAAAACTGTTTTTT. Translation gives CASRRGGLNEKLFF.

The V call is TRBV12-3 or TRBV12-4, the J call TRBJ2-5, with 12 bases lining up with TRBD2. The CDR3 totals 16 residues. Trimming cost V 6 bases and J 1 base; bases outside gene matches: 6. CDR3 nucleotide sequence: TGTGCCAGCAGAACGGGACTAGCGGGCCCCCAAGAGACCCAGTACTTC. Translation: CASRTGLAGPQETQYF.

This clonotype was seen more than once but under ten times. The chain joins TRBV9 to TRBJ2-1; TRBD2 matches 7 bases. The germline gives CDR1 SGDLS, CDR2 YYNGEE. With 4 bases clipped from V and 1 base from J, the junction kept 5 bases outside the gene matches. The CDR3 covers 15 residues. In DNA form, the CDR3 reads TGTGCCAGCAGCCCATTCGGGGGGTCCTACAATGAGCAGTTCTTC. This gives the protein CASSPFGGSYNEQFF.

This clonotype was recorded a few times. The chain combines TRBV5-6 with TRBJ2-3, with 8 positions matching TRBD1. Germline lookup yields CDR1 SGHDT and CDR2 YYEEEE. The CDR3 sequence is 15 residues long. The junction had 10 bases not matched to a gene; V was cut back by 4 bases and J by 6 bases. In DNA, the CDR3 is TGTGCCAGCAGCATGACCGGACAGGGATCCGATACGCAGTATTTT. Encoded protein: CASSMTGQGSDTQYF. The full variable domain, its missing parts supplied by reference TRBV5-6 and TRBJ2-3, is DAGVTQSPTHLIKTRGQQVTLRCSPKSGHDTVSWYQQALGQGPQFIFQYYEEEERQRGNFPDRFSGHQFPNYSSELNVNALLLGDSALYLCASSMTGQGSDTQYFGPGTRLTVL.

This clonotype was counted at least ten times. The chain carries TRBV27 and TRBJ2-7; 7 bases fit TRBD1. Germline lookup yields CDR1 MNHEY and CDR2 SMNVEV (reference sequence). This CDR3 region has 14 residues. V was pared by 2 bases and J by 3 bases, with 4 bases of the junction left unmatched. The CDR3 spells CASSLGTELYEQYF. DNA for the CDR3: TGTGCCAGCAGTTTAGGGACAGAGCTCTACGAGCAGTACTTC.

This clonotype was observed a handful of times. V and J are TRBV11-2 and TRBJ2-4; 8 bases line up with TRBD2. The CDR3 consists of 17 residues. Germline CDR1 is SGHAT and CDR2 is FQNNGV. The V segment lost 5 bases and the J segment 7 bases; nucleotides outside the gene matches: 16. The CDR3 nucleotides are TGTGCCAGCAGCAGCTCCGGGGGGGCAGGGTGGTCGAACATTCAGTACTTC. Protein sequence: CASSSSGGAGWSNIQYF.

The sample holds one count of this clonotype. The chain couples TRBV25-1 to TRBJ2-1; D uncertain. Germline V CDR1 and CDR2: MGHDK, SYGVNS. V lost 4 bases and J 0 bases, leaving 13 bases between the germline ends. This CDR3 spans 16 amino acids. The CDR3 loop is CASSVLTQSSYNEQFF. The CDR3 coding sequence is TGTGCCAGCAGTGTCCTGACACAAAGCTCCTACAATGAGCAGTTCTTC. Based on the CDR3 plus reference TRBV25-1 and TRBJ2-1, the full variable domain is EADIYQTPRYLVIGTGKKITLECSQTMGHDKMYWYQQDPGMELHLIHYSYGVNSTEKGDLSSESTVSRIRTEHFPLTLESARPSHTSQYLCASSVLTQSSYNEQFFGPGTRLTVL.

This clonotype was counted only a few times. V and J are TRBV18 and TRBJ2-1; no clear D gene. V was shortened by 2 bases and J by 3 bases, with 8 bases between the two germline ends. The CDR3 is 14 residues long. The germline V gene has CDR1 KGHSH and CDR2 LQKENI. The DNA of the CDR3 is TGTGCCAGCTCACCAGGGTTCAACTACAATGAGCAGTTCTTC. This gives the protein CASSPGFNYNEQFF.

This clonotype was found many times. This chain joins TRBV27 and TRBJ2-3; no clear D gene. This CDR3 contains 15 residues. The V end was cut by 0 bases, the J end by 5 bases, with 12 bases between. Germline V CDR1 and CDR2: MNHEY, SMNVEV (reference sequence). CDR3 DNA: TGTGCCAGCAGTTTATCGGAAATTTCCGGAGATACGCAGTATTTT. It encodes CASSLSEISGDTQYF.

This rearrangement joins TRBV24-1 to TRBJ2-3; D possibly corresponds to TRBD1 (6 bases). Trimming took 6 bases from V and 1 from J, leaving 7 bases between them. Per the germline V gene, CDR1 is KGHDR and CDR2 is SFDVKD. This CDR3 is 13 amino acids long. DNA of the CDR3: TGTGCCACCAGTCCAGGGGGCACAGATACGCAGTATTTT. It yields the protein CATSPGGTDTQYF.

The chain employs TRBV6-2 or TRBV6-3 and TRBJ2-2; D is perhaps TRBD2 (6 bases). The CDR3 covers 14 residues. Per germline, CDR1 MNHEY and CDR2 SVGEGT. V lost 3 bases and J 3 bases, leaving 8 bases between the germline ends. The CDR3 DNA follows: TGTGCCAGCAGTTATCGGGGGTACACCGGGGAGCTGTTTTTT. Amino acid sequence: CASSYRGYTGELFF.

The V call is TRBV14, the J call TRBJ2-5; the D gene is possibly TRBD2 (6 bases). The CDR3 covers 13 residues. V was trimmed by 3 bases and J by 7 bases, leaving 12 bases between them. Per germline, CDR1 SGHDN and CDR2 FVKESK. CDR3 protein: CASSQNNGGTQYF. In nucleotides, the CDR3 is TGTGCCAGCAGCCAGAACAACGGGGGGACCCAGTACTTC.

The V gene is TRBV6-2 or TRBV6-3, the J gene TRBJ2-1; 10 nucleotides line up with TRBD2. Trimming cost V 5 bases and J 8 bases; bases outside gene matches: 12. Germline V gene data show CDR1 as MNHEY and CDR2 as SVGEGT. CDR3 length: 16 amino acids. CDR3 loop: CASSSRKLAGVDEQFF. In DNA, the CDR3 is TGTGCCAGCAGTAGTAGAAAGCTAGCGGGAGTGGATGAGCAGTTCTTC.

This clonotype was seen only a few times. The genes are TRBV12-5 and TRBJ2-2, with a possible D match to TRBD2 (5 bases). Trimming left V 6 bases short and J 5 bases short, with 7 bases between. Germline V gene data show CDR1 as LGHNT and CDR2 as FRNRAP. The CDR3 is 12 amino acids. CDR3 DNA: TGTGCTAGTGGCCCGGGAACCGGGGAGCTGTTTTTT. Protein: CASGPGTGELFF.

J is TRBJ2-3 and V is TRBV7-9; D uncertain. V gave up 4 bases and J gave up 5 bases, with 10 bases separating them. This CDR3 spans 13 amino acids. Germline V lookup: CDR1 SEHNR, CDR2 FQNEAQ (reference sequence). The CDR3 is CASSYLGLDTQYF. The DNA of the CDR3 is TGTGCCAGCAGCTACCTGGGCTTAGATACGCAGTATTTT.

This clonotype was seen just once. This rearrangement joins TRBV5-1 to TRBJ2-4; 8 nucleotides align to TRBD1. The J segment lost 0 bases and the V segment lost 6 bases, leaving 14 bases of the junction unmatched. Per the germline V gene, CDR1 is SGHRS and CDR2 is YFSETQ. This CDR3 region has 18 residues. The CDR3 reads CASKRAGGSDLAKNIQYF. As DNA, the CDR3 is TGCGCCAGCAAGAGGGCAGGGGGCTCCGATCTAGCCAAAAACATTCAGTACTTC.

This clonotype was observed a handful of times. The chain is built from TRBV7-8 and TRBJ2-1, with a tentative D call TRBD2 (7 bases). The CDR3 has 15 residues. CDR1 is SGHVS, CDR2 FQNEAQ, per germline. V lost 8 bases and J lost 5, with 19 bases in between. The CDR3 nucleotides read TGTGCCAGCTCTACCTTTGTGGGGGGGCACAATGAGCAGTTCTTC. Translation gives CASSTFVGGHNEQFF.

This chain uses TRBV24-1 with TRBJ2-2; D gene unclear. V was shortened by 2 bases and J by 2 bases, with 14 bases between the two germline ends. CDR1 KGHDR and CDR2 SFDVKD come from the germline V gene. The CDR3 extends over 17 amino acids. CDR3 in amino acids: CATSDSLFQPNTGELFF. The CDR3 DNA reads TGTGCCACCAGTGATTCACTTTTCCAGCCTAACACCGGGGAGCTGTTTTTT.

The chain links TRBV2 to TRBJ1-1; no firm D call. V lost 1 base and J 5 bases, leaving 14 bases between the germline ends. Germline loops: CDR1 SNHLY, CDR2 FYNNEI. This CDR3 region has 15 residues. The CDR3 loop reads CASSEEDPSITEAFF. The CDR3 bases are TGTGCCAGCAGTGAAGAGGACCCCTCGATTACTGAAGCTTTCTTT. The whole variable domain, filled in from reference TRBV2 and TRBJ1-1, reads EPEVTQTPSHQVTQMGQEVILRCVPISNHLYFYWYRQILGQKVEFLVSFYNNEISEKSEIFDDQFSVERPDGSNFTLKIRSTKLEDSAMYFCASSEEDPSITEAFFGQGTRLTVV.

The J gene is TRBJ1-1, the V gene TRBV6-5; 7 bases agree with TRBD1. The CDR3 has 16 amino acids. Germline-derived CDR1 and CDR2 are MNHEY and SVGAGI. With V trimmed by 2 bases and J by 5 bases, 11 bases remained unmatched. CDR3 DNA: TGTGCCAGCAGTTACACCTACAGGGGAAGTCGAACTGAAGCTTTCTTT. Its translation: CASSYTYRGSRTEAFF.

This rearrangement joins TRBV9 to TRBJ2-7; D gene unclear. This CDR3 contains 14 residues. V lost 1 base to trimming and J lost 1 base, with 9 bases between them. In germline, CDR1 is SGDLS, CDR2 YYNGEE. CDR3 nucleotide sequence: TGTGCCAGCAGCGTAAATGGGTTATCCTACGAGCAGTACTTC. Protein sequence: CASSVNGLSYEQYF.

The chain is built from TRBV9 and TRBJ2-4, with D uncertain. This CDR3 has 17 residues. The ends were cut back, 0 bases at V and 0 bases at J, with 13 bases in the middle. Germline CDR1 and CDR2: SGDLS and YYNGEE. The CDR3 protein is CASSVGGEALAKNIQYF. The CDR3 bases are TGTGCCAGCAGCGTAGGCGGAGAAGCTTTAGCCAAAAACATTCAGTACTTC.

The chain carries TRBV20-1 and TRBJ1-1; no reliable D call. Trimming removed 0 bases at V and 10 bases at J, with 15 bases between. From germline, CDR1 is DFQATT and CDR2 SNEGSKA (reference sequence). This CDR3 spans 13 amino acids. CDR3 amino acids: CSARDRGRIGAFF. The DNA for the CDR3 is TGCAGTGCTAGAGATCGCGGCAGGATCGGAGCTTTCTTT.

The CDR3 here is CASSVEDSSYEQYF. The CDR3 DNA follows: TGTGCCAGCAGCGTAGAGGATAGCTCCTACGAGCAGTACTTC. The chain is built from TRBV9 and TRBJ2-7; D remains unclear. This CDR3 spans 14 amino acids. V lost 0 bases and J 0 bases, leaving 7 bases between the germline ends. Germline V gene sequence: CDR1 SGDLS, CDR2 YYNGEE.

This clonotype was observed a few times. The chain uses TRBV12-3 or TRBV12-4 and TRBJ2-7; 8 bases align to TRBD2. With 0 bases clipped from V and 7 bases from J, the junction kept 5 bases outside the gene matches. This CDR3 contains 14 residues. DNA of the CDR3: TGTGCCAGCAGTTTAGCGGGACTAGAGGTTGAGCAGTACTTC. Translated: CASSLAGLEVEQYF.

This CDR3 reads CASSGDYAETQYF. The DNA for the CDR3 is TGTGCCAGCAGCGGGGACTACGCAGAGACCCAGTACTTC. The chain employs TRBV7-2 and TRBJ2-5; 7 bases line up with TRBD2. The ends lost 5 bases at V and 4 bases at J; junction bases unmatched: 4. Per the germline V gene, CDR1 is SGHTA and CDR2 is FQGNSA. CDR3 length equals 13 residues.

This sequence joins TRBV2 and TRBJ2-2; 13 bases map to TRBD2. CDR3 length: 15 residues. Trimming took 6 bases from V and 6 from J; bases not matched to a gene: 4. Looked up from germline, CDR1 is SNHLY and CDR2 is FYNNEI. The CDR3 coding sequence is TGTGCCAGCAGGTGGACTAGCGGGAGATCCGGGGAGCTGTTTTTT. This sequence encodes CASRWTSGRSGELFF.

V gene TRBV12-3 or TRBV12-4 combines with J gene TRBJ2-3; 10 bases agree with TRBD2. Trimming took 7 bases from V and 6 from J; bases not matched to a gene: 10. The CDR3 runs to 15 residues. The CDR3 sequence is CASTRSGGAADTQYF. The CDR3 DNA sequence: TGTGCCAGCACCCGAAGCGGGGGGGCCGCGGATACGCAGTATTTT.

This clonotype has only a few counts. This chain links TRBV20-1 with TRBJ2-7; D could derive from TRBD1 or TRBD2 (6 bases each). The CDR3 contains 16 residues. Germline V gene data show CDR1 as DFQATT and CDR2 as SNEGSKA (reference sequence). Trimming took off 6 bases at V and 0 bases at J, with 21 bases between the two ends. The CDR3 nucleotides are TGCAGTGCGGATCGAGTGGGGGGCTTAATCTCCTACGAGCAGTACTTC. Amino acids: CSADRVGGLISYEQYF.

This clonotype has more than one count but fewer than ten. The chain has TRBV5-5 and TRBJ2-7; 10 bases are shared with TRBD1. Germline CDR1 reads SGHKS; CDR2 reads YYEKEE (reference sequence). The CDR3 has 14 residues. The V segment lost 5 bases and the J segment 4 bases; nucleotides outside the gene matches: 6. The CDR3 spells CASSSGQGQYEQYF. The DNA for the CDR3 is TGTGCCAGCAGTTCGGGACAGGGGCAGTACGAGCAGTACTTC.

This chain's CDR3 is CASSYVQGSGNTIYF. The CDR3 DNA is TGTGCCAGCAGTTACGTACAGGGATCTGGAAACACCATATATTTT. The chain combines TRBV6-5 with TRBJ1-3, with TRBD1 as a possible D gene (6 bases). This CDR3 has 15 amino acids. V was shortened by 2 bases and J by 1 base, with 9 bases between the two germline ends. Germline V lookup: CDR1 MNHEY, CDR2 SVGAGI.